One and the same sample provided the 17 T cell receptor beta chains below, sequenced in a study of OX40 agonist ivuxolimab in advanced cancers. Generated by immunoSEQ multiplex PCR, the TCRdb table keeps only in-frame clones and is missing some. There are about 36,000 clones in the sample; 70% to 80% occur only once, and 18% lies in the top ten. Material: CD4+ or CD8+ T cells sorted from blood, obtained in a trial of the OX40 agonist ivuxolimab. Receptors originate from an adult with an advanced solid tumor such as melanoma, head and neck, liver or kidney cancer.

This clone was picked up a small number of times. J is TRBJ1-5 and V is TRBV10-3; D is undetermined. The CDR3 consists of 12 residues. With 0 bases removed from V and 7 bases from J, the gap between germline ends came to 4 bases. The germline gives CDR1 ENHRY, CDR2 SYGVKD. The DNA of the CDR3 is TGTGCCATCAGTGAGTCATTGCAGCCCCAGCATTTT. Residues: CAISESLQPQHF.

The genes are TRBV18 and TRBJ1-4; no clear D. V lost 2 bases to trimming and J lost 3 bases, with 7 bases between them. This CDR3 comprises 14 residues. CDR1 KGHSH and CDR2 LQKENI come from the germline V gene. Here the CDR3 DNA reads TGTGCCAGCTCACCATCGCGAGCTAATGAAAAACTGTTTTTT. Amino acids: CASSPSRANEKLFF.

The chain carries TRBV30 and TRBJ1-1; D may be TRBD1 (5 bases). The CDR3 is made up of 15 amino acids. V was trimmed by 2 bases and J by 0 bases, leaving 13 bases between them. Germline V lookup: CDR1 GTSNPN, CDR2 SVGIG (reference sequence). CDR3 amino acids: CAWSPRQIMNTEAFF. CDR3 coding DNA: TGTGCCTGGAGTCCCAGACAGATCATGAACACTGAAGCTTTCTTT.

V and J are TRBV5-1 and TRBJ2-1; TRBD1 agrees at 7 bases. The CDR3 sequence is 14 residues long. Trimming at V came to 2 bases and at J to 4 bases, leaving 3 bases not matched to a gene. Per germline, CDR1 SGHRS and CDR2 YFSETQ. The CDR3 nucleotides are TGCGCCAGCAGCTTTGGACAGGCGTACAATGAGCAGTTCTTC. It is translated as CASSFGQAYNEQFF.

The chain combines TRBV7-6 with TRBJ1-2; no clear D. Germline loops: CDR1 SGHVS, CDR2 FNYEAQ. The length of the CDR3 is 15 residues. The V end was cut by 5 bases, the J end by 7 bases, with 20 bases between. CDR3 sequence (DNA): TGTGCCAGCAGCCCCCTCGGTTCCGATCGGGGTGGCTACACCTTC. Amino acids: CASSPLGSDRGGYTF.

The chain combines TRBV5-4 with TRBJ2-4; D gene unclear. The germline V gene has CDR1 SGHNT and CDR2 YYREEE (reference sequence). This CDR3 is 14 amino acids long. The germline V and J ends were trimmed by 2 bases and 0 bases, with 6 bases remaining between them. The CDR3 loop is CASSLVLAKNIQYF. Written as DNA, the CDR3 is TGTGCCAGCAGCTTAGTACTAGCCAAAAACATTCAGTACTTC. Variable domain in full (rest from reference TRBV5-4 and TRBJ2-4): ETGVTQSPTHLIKTRGQQVTLRCSSQSGHNTVSWYQQALGQGPQFIFQYYREEENGRGNFPPRFSGLQFPNYSSELNVNALELDDSALYLCASSLVLAKNIQYFGAGTRLSVL.

The rearrangement links TRBV4-1 to TRBJ1-3; D is uncertain. The length of the CDR3 is 14 residues. V was pared by 1 base and J by 0 bases, with 4 bases between. Germline V gene sequence: CDR1 MGHRA, CDR2 YSYEKL. The CDR3 sequence is CASSQVGSGNTIYF. As DNA, the CDR3 is TGCGCCAGCAGCCAAGTTGGCTCTGGAAACACCATATATTTT.

This chain uses TRBV5-1 with TRBJ1-4; a possible D gene is TRBD1 (5 bases). The CDR3 length is 16 residues. Per germline, CDR1 SGHRS and CDR2 YFSETQ. The V gene lost 4 bases and the J gene lost 3 bases, with 16 bases spanning the gap. The CDR3 reads CASSTGPSGSNEKLFF. In DNA form, the CDR3 reads TGCGCCAGCAGCACGGGACCCTCCGGGTCTAATGAAAAACTGTTTTTT. The entire variable domain, with the rest obtained from reference TRBV5-1 and TRBJ1-4, is as follows: KAGVTQTPRYLIKTRGQQVTLSCSPISGHRSVSWYQQTPGQGLQFLFEYFSETQRNKGNFPGRFSGRQFSNSRSEMNVSTLELGDSALYLCASSTGPSGSNEKLFFGSGTQLSVL.

This sequence joins TRBV2 and TRBJ2-1, with TRBD1 identical over 9 bases. CDR1 and CDR2 from the germline V gene are SNHLY and FYNNEI. The CDR3 runs 12 residues. Losses at the gene ends were 11 bases for V and 9 bases for J; bases not matched to a gene: 8. CDR3: CACGQGRGEQFF. The CDR3 DNA reads TGTGCCTGCGGACAGGGGAGAGGTGAGCAGTTCTTC. The variable domain in full, with the rest retrieved from reference TRBV2 and TRBJ2-1, is EPEVTQTPSHQVTQMGQEVILRCVPISNHLYFYWYRQILGQKVEFLVSFYNNEISEKSEIFDDQFSVERPDGSNFTLKIRSTKLEDSAMYFCACGQGRGEQFFGPGTRLTVL.

This chain links TRBV9 with TRBJ2-3; no reliable D call. V was cut by 4 bases and J by 2 bases, with 14 bases left in between. CDR1 and CDR2 from the germline V gene are SGDLS and YYNGEE. This CDR3 is 15 amino acids long. The CDR3: CASSPRTDITDTQYF. The CDR3 DNA reads TGTGCCAGCAGCCCCCGGACGGATATCACAGATACGCAGTATTTT.

The chain has TRBV18 and TRBJ1-2; 8 bases align to TRBD1. V lost 5 bases to trimming and J lost 8 bases; unmatched junction nucleotides: 7. The length of the CDR3 is 13 residues. CDR1 KGHSH and CDR2 LQKENI come from the germline V gene. CDR3 region: CASSRTGPGGYTF. The CDR3 DNA reads TGTGCCAGCTCAAGGACAGGGCCTGGGGGCTACACCTTC.

CDR3 region: CATFGGIAYEQYF. Here the CDR3 DNA reads TGTGCCACCTTCGGCGGAATTGCCTACGAGCAGTACTTC. The V gene is TRBV10-3, the J gene TRBJ2-7, with D hard to call. The V and J ends lost 10 bases and 2 bases respectively, with 15 bases between them. Germline CDR1 and CDR2: ENHRY and SYGVKD. The CDR3 has 13 residues.

This chain links TRBV2 with TRBJ1-4, with a tentative D call TRBD1 (5 bases). Trimming left V 5 bases short and J 7 bases short, with 14 bases between. The CDR3 sequence is 14 residues long. Germline V gene data show CDR1 as SNHLY and CDR2 as FYNNEI. The CDR3 DNA reads TGTGCCAGCAGTAAAACAGGTTTTGGTGAAAAACTGTTTTTT. Encoded protein: CASSKTGFGEKLFF. Full variable domain (outside the CDR3, taken from reference TRBV2 and TRBJ1-4): EPEVTQTPSHQVTQMGQEVILRCVPISNHLYFYWYRQILGQKVEFLVSFYNNEISEKSEIFDDQFSVERPDGSNFTLKIRSTKLEDSAMYFCASSKTGFGEKLFFGSGTQLSVL.

This sequence joins TRBV6-4 and TRBJ2-3; D unclear. The CDR3 length is 13 residues. The V end was cut by 11 bases, the J end by 0 bases, with 12 bases between. Germline CDR1 is MRHNA and CDR2 is SNTAGT. CDR3: CAAAWASTDTQYF. The CDR3 DNA sequence: TGTGCCGCGGCTTGGGCTAGCACAGATACGCAGTATTTT.

There are a few counts of this clone. This sequence joins TRBV30 and TRBJ2-2; D may be TRBD1 or TRBD2 (5 bases each). Per germline, CDR1 GTSNPN and CDR2 SVGIG (reference sequence). Trimming stripped 3 bases from V and 6 bases from J, with 11 bases between. This CDR3 is built from 13 residues. The CDR3 here is CAWRGEVAGELFF. The DNA of the CDR3 is TGTGCCTGGAGGGGGGAAGTCGCCGGGGAGCTGTTTTTT.

Judged by abundance, this clone is large. The CDR3 bases are TGTGCCAGCAGCCAAGACCCGGCACAGGGCTCCTACGAGCAGTACTTC. It codes for CASSQDPAQGSYEQYF. The chain joins TRBV4-2 to TRBJ2-7; weak D call: TRBD1 (6 bases). CDR1 LGHNA and CDR2 YNFKEQ come from the germline V gene. Trimming removed 0 bases from V and 0 bases from J, with 12 bases in between. CDR3 size: 16 residues.

V is TRBV5-6 and J is TRBJ2-1; 7 positions agree with TRBD1. The CDR3 totals 14 residues. In germline, CDR1 is SGHDT, CDR2 YYEEEE. The V segment lost 3 bases and the J segment 5 bases; nucleotides outside the gene matches: 5. The CDR3 region is CASSSGQPNNEQFF. The CDR3 DNA sequence: TGTGCCAGCAGCTCGGGACAGCCGAACAATGAGCAGTTCTTC.